A single sample gave rise to the 32 T cell receptor beta chains below, sequenced in a study of blood T cell repertoires in COVID-19. Libraries were prepared by immunoSEQ multiplex PCR; TCRdb keeps only in-frame clonotypes and omits some of them. Seen here are about 100,000 clones, approximately 80% observed once, and the top ten hold under 35%. Source material: peripheral blood. Every receptor here comes from a man between 65 and 85 years old with active or convalescent COVID-19.

The chain recombines TRBV5-1 with TRBJ2-5, with TRBD2 as a possible D gene (6 bases). The CDR3 is 14 amino acids. CDR1 is SGHRS, CDR2 YFSETQ, per germline. V was trimmed by 2 bases and J by 1 base, leaving 9 bases between them. The CDR3: CASSLTGVQETQYF. The CDR3 nucleotides are TGCGCCAGCAGCTTAACGGGAGTCCAAGAGACCCAGTACTTC. Together with reference TRBV5-1 and TRBJ2-5, the CDR3 gives the full variable domain: KAGVTQTPRYLIKTRGQQVTLSCSPISGHRSVSWYQQTPGQGLQFLFEYFSETQRNKGNFPGRFSGRQFSNSRSEMNVSTLELGDSALYLCASSLTGVQETQYFGPGTRLLVL.

This chain links TRBV12-3 or TRBV12-4 with TRBJ1-1, with D perhaps TRBD1 (6 bases). Trimming removed 5 bases from V and 4 bases from J, with 11 bases in between. CDR3 length: 13 residues. The CDR3 region has the DNA TGTGCCAGCAGTAGAACAGGGACCACTGAAGCTTTCTTT. It encodes CASSRTGTTEAFF.

The chain employs TRBV7-9 and TRBJ2-1; TRBD1 agrees at 9 bases. The CDR3 loop spans 16 amino acids. Germline CDR1 and CDR2: SEHNR and FQNEAQ (reference sequence). V trimming: 5 bases; J trimming: 5 bases; junction bases outside the gene matches: 10. CDR3 DNA: TGTGCCAGCAGCCCCCCGCCGAGACAGGGGGACAATGAGCAGTTCTTC. Residues: CASSPPPRQGDNEQFF.

This sequence joins TRBV27 and TRBJ1-6, with TRBD1 matching over 10 bases. The CDR3 has 14 amino acids. V trimming: 6 bases; J trimming: 9 bases; junction bases outside the gene matches: 5. From germline, CDR1 is MNHEY and CDR2 SMNVEV (reference sequence). CDR3 nucleotides: TGTGCCAGCAGGCTGACAGGGGGCCCTTCACCCCTCCACTTT. Protein: CASRLTGGPSPLHF.

The gene calls are TRBV9 and TRBJ1-3; D possibly corresponds to TRBD1 (6 bases). Germline V gives CDR1 SGDLS, CDR2 YYNGEE. V lost 3 bases, J lost 0 bases, and 10 bases lay in between. The CDR3 spans 15 residues. This CDR3 is CASSDSGVSGNTIYF. The DNA of the CDR3 is TGTGCCAGCAGCGACTCAGGGGTCTCTGGAAACACCATATATTTT.

V and J are TRBV6-2 or TRBV6-3 and TRBJ1-5; D may be TRBD1 (5 bases). Trimming left V 1 base short and J 7 bases short, with 8 bases between. This CDR3 is 13 amino acids long. Germline loops: CDR1 MNHEY, CDR2 SVGEGT. Here the CDR3 DNA reads TGTGCCAGCAGTTACTGGGGGGAACAGCCCCAGCATTTT. This encodes CASSYWGEQPQHF.

There are a few counts of this clone. Other DNA sequences in the sample encode the same CDR3. The J gene is TRBJ2-7, the V gene TRBV5-1; TRBD1 matches at 8 bases. V gave up 4 bases and J gave up 3 bases; unmatched junction bases: 6. The CDR3 spans 14 residues. Germline V CDR1 and CDR2: SGHRS, YFSETQ. The CDR3 here is CASSPGQGVYEQYF. The DNA for the CDR3 is TGCGCCAGCAGCCCAGGACAGGGCGTCTACGAGCAGTACTTC.

J is TRBJ1-1 and V is TRBV7-3, with 9 positions matching TRBD1. CDR1 and CDR2 from the germline V gene are SGHTA and FQGTGA. V shed 4 bases, J shed 6 bases, and the junction held 6 bases outside the gene matches. The CDR3 extends over 14 amino acids. CDR3: CASSSTGGLAEAFF. Here the CDR3 DNA reads TGTGCCAGCAGCTCGACAGGGGGTCTGGCTGAAGCTTTCTTT.

The chain has TRBV7-2 and TRBJ2-7, with 7 bases that match TRBD1. Germline V gene sequence: CDR1 SGHTA, CDR2 FQGNSA. The V segment lost 4 bases and the J segment 1 base; nucleotides outside the gene matches: 7. The CDR3 length is 15 residues. Here the CDR3 DNA reads TGTGCCAGCAGCTACCGACAGGGAATTTCCTACGAGCAGTACTTC. Its translation: CASSYRQGISYEQYF.

This chain uses TRBV9 with TRBJ2-5; D is uncertain. The CDR3 has 14 residues. Germline CDR1 is SGDLS and CDR2 is YYNGEE. Trimming took off 2 bases at V and 7 bases at J, with 15 bases between the two ends. The CDR3 DNA reads as TGTGCCAGCAGCGTTAGTGAATTCATTGGGACCCAGTACTTC. It codes for CASSVSEFIGTQYF. Complete variable domain (other parts from reference TRBV9 and TRBJ2-5): DSGVTQTPKHLITATGQRVTLRCSPRSGDLSVYWYQQSLDQGLQFLIQYYNGEERAKGNILERFSAQQFPDLHSELNLSSLELGDSALYFCASSVSEFIGTQYFGPGTRLLVL.

The chain has TRBV7-3 and TRBJ2-1; 13 bases line up with TRBD2. Trimming removed 5 bases from V and 6 bases from J; junction bases left unmatched: 10. The germline gives CDR1 SGHTA, CDR2 FQGTGA. CDR3 length: 17 amino acids. The CDR3 region has the DNA TGTGCCAGCAGCCTACTAGCGGGAGGGCCTATTGTCAATGAGCAGTTCTTC. Protein product: CASSLLAGGPIVNEQFF.

V usage is TRBV28 and J usage is TRBJ1-5; D is possibly TRBD1 (5 bases). V dropped 6 bases and J dropped 7 bases, with 13 bases sitting between them. The germline CDR1 and CDR2 sequences are MDHEN and SYDVKM. The length of the CDR3 is 13 residues. The CDR3 sequence is CASSLRVYQPQHF. CDR3 nucleotides: TGTGCCAGCAGCCTCAGGGTTTACCAGCCCCAGCATTTT.

The chain carries TRBV28 and TRBJ2-3, with D tentatively TRBD2 (7 bases). The ends were cut back, 6 bases at V and 4 bases at J, with 14 bases in the middle. The germline gives CDR1 MDHEN, CDR2 SYDVKM. The length of the CDR3 is 14 residues. Written as DNA, the CDR3 is TGTGCCAGCAGCCTACCCGGGGGGCCAGATACGCAGTATTTT. This translates into CASSLPGGPDTQYF.

V and J are TRBV5-1 and TRBJ2-7; TRBD2 might be the D (6 bases). The CDR3 covers 16 residues. The V and J ends lost 2 bases and 4 bases respectively, with 19 bases between them. Germline assignment: CDR1 SGHRS and CDR2 YFSETQ. CDR3 residues: CASSLRGDSWGYEQYF. The CDR3 DNA reads as TGCGCCAGCAGCTTACGAGGGGACTCCTGGGGATACGAGCAGTACTTC.

The chain couples TRBV28 to TRBJ2-1; 10 bases are shared with TRBD1. With V trimmed by 3 bases and J by 6 bases, 8 bases remained unmatched. Germline V gene lookup returns CDR1 MDHEN and CDR2 SYDVKM. The CDR3 consists of 16 residues. DNA of the CDR3: TGTGCCAGCAGTTTCGTCGGGACAGGGGCTGCCAATGAGCAGTTCTTC. This codes for CASSFVGTGAANEQFF.

This clone was recorded only once. V gene TRBV27 combines with J gene TRBJ1-2; D possibly corresponds to TRBD1 (6 bases). The CDR3 has 14 residues. Germline V lookup: CDR1 MNHEY, CDR2 SMNVEV (reference sequence). Trimming removed 6 bases at V and 3 bases at J, with 14 bases between. CDR3 residues: CASRPGQTHYGYTF. The CDR3, as DNA: TGTGCCAGCAGGCCCGGACAGACCCACTATGGCTACACCTTC.

V gene TRBV5-6 combines with J gene TRBJ2-1; 10 bases align to TRBD2. The CDR3 covers 15 residues. With 2 bases clipped from V and 4 bases from J, the junction kept 3 bases outside the gene matches. The germline gives CDR1 SGHDT, CDR2 YYEEEE. DNA for the CDR3: TGTGCCAGCAGCTTAGCGGGAGGGAATTACAATGAGCAGTTCTTC. Its protein product is CASSLAGGNYNEQFF.

The J gene is TRBJ1-1, the V gene TRBV10-3; 8 bases agree with TRBD1. The germline gives CDR1 ENHRY, CDR2 SYGVKD. This CDR3 is 14 amino acids long. The trim removed 5 bases at V and 3 bases at J, leaving 5 bases unmatched. As DNA, the CDR3 is TGTGCCATCAGTTCAGGGGGCGCGGACACTGAAGCTTTCTTT. This sequence encodes CAISSGGADTEAFF.

This chain uses TRBV19 with TRBJ2-1; the D gene is possibly TRBD1 (6 bases). The CDR3 is 16 residues long. The V gene lost 6 bases and the J gene lost 1 base, with 16 bases spanning the gap. Germline CDR1 reads LNHDA; CDR2 reads SQIVND (reference sequence). The CDR3 here is CASSSADRDSYNEQFF. The DNA for the CDR3 is TGTGCCAGTAGCTCAGCGGACAGAGATTCCTACAATGAGCAGTTCTTC.

Written as DNA, the CDR3 is TGTGCCAGCAGCTTGACTAGCGGGAGATATGGGAATGAGCAGTTCTTC. It yields the protein CASSLTSGRYGNEQFF. The V and J genes are TRBV11-3 and TRBJ2-1; 12 bases line up with TRBD2. J lost 7 bases, V lost 3 bases, and 7 bases had no gene match. Germline V gene sequence: CDR1 SGHNT, CDR2 YENEEA. The CDR3 is made up of 16 amino acids.

This clone was picked up a small number of times. The chain uses TRBV24-1 and TRBJ2-1, with D perhaps TRBD2 (6 bases). The CDR3 covers 16 residues. Germline V gives CDR1 KGHDR, CDR2 SFDVKD. V was trimmed by 4 bases and J by 1 base, leaving 13 bases between them. CDR3 nucleotide sequence: TGTGCCACCAGTGACCTATGGGGGGATTCCTACAATGAGCAGTTCTTC. This codes for CATSDLWGDSYNEQFF.

This chain links TRBV9 with TRBJ2-1, with 10 bases that match TRBD2. The CDR3 is 22 amino acids. V shed 3 bases and J 4 bases; nucleotides not matched to a gene: 25. Germline V lookup: CDR1 SGDLS, CDR2 YYNGEE. CDR3 protein: CASSATLGRGLAETRVYNEQFF. The CDR3 DNA reads TGTGCCAGCAGCGCAACCCTCGGGCGCGGACTAGCGGAGACTAGGGTTTACAATGAGCAGTTCTTC.

This chain connects TRBV7-6 to TRBJ2-6; TRBD1 is a possible D gene (5 bases). Germline CDR1 and CDR2: SGHVS and FNYEAQ. V shed 5 bases and J shed 0 bases, with 14 bases lying between them. This CDR3 has 17 amino acids. CDR3 residues: CASSPLGPSSGANVLTF. CDR3 DNA sequence: TGTGCCAGCAGCCCCCTGGGGCCGTCCTCTGGGGCCAACGTCCTGACTTTC. The full variable domain, with the rest looked up from reference TRBV7-6 and TRBJ2-6, is GAGVSQSPRYKVTKRGQDVALRCDPISGHVSLYWYRQALGQGPEFLTYFNYEAQQDKSGLPNDRFSAERPEGSISTLTIQRTEQRDSAMYRCASSPLGPSSGANVLTFGAGSRLTVL.

The chain combines TRBV4-3 with TRBJ2-2; D is uncertain. This CDR3 region has 14 residues. V lost 2 bases and J 4 bases, leaving 8 bases between the germline ends. Germline V gene data show CDR1 as LGHNA and CDR2 as YSLEER. In DNA form, the CDR3 reads TGCGCCAGCAGCCAAACCAGACTCACCGGGGAGCTGTTTTTT. Protein sequence: CASSQTRLTGELFF.

The chain joins TRBV13 to TRBJ2-3; 10 nucleotides agree with TRBD2. The J segment lost 1 base and the V segment lost 3 bases, leaving 1 base of the junction unmatched. The length of the CDR3 is 15 residues. Looked up from germline, CDR1 is PRHDT and CDR2 is FYEKMQ (reference sequence). The DNA for the CDR3 is TGTGCCAGCAGCTTGGGGACTAGCGGCACAGATACGCAGTATTTT. It specifies CASSLGTSGTDTQYF.

This clone was observed a handful of times. This chain uses TRBV30 with TRBJ1-5; 10 bases match TRBD1. The ends lost 0 bases at V and 4 bases at J; junction bases unmatched: 3. CDR3 size: 15 residues. Germline CDR1 and CDR2: GTSNPN and SVGIG (reference sequence). The CDR3 is CAWSVRTGGNQPQHF. In nucleotides, the CDR3 is TGTGCCTGGAGTGTACGGACAGGGGGTAATCAGCCCCAGCATTTT.

This clone was recorded only once. The chain combines TRBV7-9 with TRBJ1-1; D gene uncertain. There are 14 residues in the CDR3. CDR1 SEHNR and CDR2 FQNEAQ come from the germline V gene (reference sequence). V lost 5 bases to trimming and J lost 0 bases, with 10 bases between them. Here the CDR3 DNA reads TGTGCCAGCAGCCCTAGCGGCTTGAACACTGAAGCTTTCTTT. Translating it yields CASSPSGLNTEAFF.

This clone has only one observation. This chain links TRBV30 with TRBJ2-2; 14 bases agree with TRBD2. Germline V gene lookup returns CDR1 GTSNPN and CDR2 SVGIG (reference sequence). This CDR3 contains 16 residues. Trimming removed 4 bases from V and 8 bases from J; junction bases left unmatched: 9. The CDR3 protein is CAWTEGLAGVLGELFF. CDR3 in DNA: TGTGCCTGGACCGAGGGACTAGCGGGAGTACTTGGGGAGCTGTTTTTT.

The chain couples TRBV30 to TRBJ2-4; 8 positions agree with TRBD1. Germline CDR1 is GTSNPN and CDR2 is SVGIG (reference sequence). The CDR3 sequence is 17 residues long. Losses at the gene ends were 2 bases for V and 0 bases for J; bases not matched to a gene: 9. The CDR3 DNA sequence: TGTGCCTGGAGTCCCACGGACAGGGAGATAGCCAAAAACATTCAGTACTTC. Its translation: CAWSPTDREIAKNIQYF.

The rearrangement uses TRBV11-2 and TRBJ2-1; D is undetermined. From germline, CDR1 is SGHAT and CDR2 FQNNGV. V shed 2 bases and J shed 5 bases, with 7 bases lying between them. CDR3 length equals 13 residues. The CDR3 loop is CASSLYNNNEQFF. The CDR3 DNA follows: TGTGCCAGCAGCTTATATAACAACAATGAGCAGTTCTTC.

The V and J genes are TRBV5-1 and TRBJ1-3; D gene uncertain. This CDR3 comprises 14 residues. Germline V CDR1 and CDR2: SGHRS, YFSETQ. The V gene lost 0 bases and the J gene lost 0 bases, with 4 bases spanning the gap. CDR3 sequence reads: CASSLGYSGNTIYF. CDR3 DNA: TGCGCCAGCAGCTTGGGCTACTCTGGAAACACCATATATTTT. The complete variable domain, with remaining parts taken from reference TRBV5-1 and TRBJ1-3, reads KAGVTQTPRYLIKTRGQQVTLSCSPISGHRSVSWYQQTPGQGLQFLFEYFSETQRNKGNFPGRFSGRQFSNSRSEMNVSTLELGDSALYLCASSLGYSGNTIYFGEGSWLTVV.

In its sample, this clone was seen a few times. In the same sample, other DNA sequences code for this CDR3. The chain uses TRBV5-4 and TRBJ1-1; D is perhaps TRBD1 (5 bases). CDR1 and CDR2 (germline): SGHNT, YYREEE (reference sequence). Trimming took 4 bases from V and 2 from J, leaving 9 bases between them. This CDR3 is built from 13 residues. This chain's CDR3 is CASSATVNTEAFF. CDR3 DNA sequence: TGTGCCAGCAGCGCGACAGTTAACACTGAAGCTTTCTTT. Combining the CDR3 with reference TRBV5-4 and TRBJ1-1 gives the whole variable domain ETGVTQSPTHLIKTRGQQVTLRCSSQSGHNTVSWYQQALGQGPQFIFQYYREEENGRGNFPPRFSGLQFPNYSSELNVNALELDDSALYLCASSATVNTEAFFGQGTRLTVV.